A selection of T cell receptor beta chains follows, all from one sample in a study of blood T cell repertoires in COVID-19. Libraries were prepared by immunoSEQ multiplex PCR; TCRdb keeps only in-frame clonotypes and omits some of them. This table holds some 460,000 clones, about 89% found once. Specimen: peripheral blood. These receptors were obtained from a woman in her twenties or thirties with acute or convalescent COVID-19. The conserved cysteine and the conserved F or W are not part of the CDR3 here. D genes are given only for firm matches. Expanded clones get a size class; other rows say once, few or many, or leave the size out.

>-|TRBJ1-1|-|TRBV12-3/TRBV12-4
ASSLRQREAF
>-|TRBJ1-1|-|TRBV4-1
ASSQDPGNTEAF
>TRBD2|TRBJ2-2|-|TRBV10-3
AISDSSGGTTGELF
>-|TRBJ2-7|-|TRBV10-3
ATGDSYEQY
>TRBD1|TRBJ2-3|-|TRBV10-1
ASGEGQTFTDTQY
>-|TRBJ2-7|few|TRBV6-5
ASSSGQSYEQY
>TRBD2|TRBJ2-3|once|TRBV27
ASRRTSAADTQY
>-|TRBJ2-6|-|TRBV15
ATSRDLWGVAGANVLT
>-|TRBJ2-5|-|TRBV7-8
ASSLEQGAETQY
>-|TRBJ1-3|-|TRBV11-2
ASSLVGAGNTIY
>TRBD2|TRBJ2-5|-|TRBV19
ASRRLAGRHQETQY
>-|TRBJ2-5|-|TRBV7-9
ASSLLGIQETQY
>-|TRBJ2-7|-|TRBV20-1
SASQGYEQY
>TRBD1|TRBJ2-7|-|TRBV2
ASRDRAYYEQY
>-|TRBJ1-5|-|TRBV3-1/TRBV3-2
ASSQEDSRQPQH
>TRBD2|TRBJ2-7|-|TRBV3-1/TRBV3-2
ASSPGLAGFEQY
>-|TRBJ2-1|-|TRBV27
ASRTRGTWDNEQF
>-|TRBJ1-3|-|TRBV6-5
ASREGNTIY
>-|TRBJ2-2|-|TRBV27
ASSFGASTGELF
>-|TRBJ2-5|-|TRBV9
ASSGGVRETQY
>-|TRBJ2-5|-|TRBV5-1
ASTIGGAQETQY
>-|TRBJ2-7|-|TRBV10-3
AISETPYEQY
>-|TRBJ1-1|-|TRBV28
ASRDFLSEAF
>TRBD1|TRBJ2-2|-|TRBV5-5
ASSGRQGVTGELF
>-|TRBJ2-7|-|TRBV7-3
ASSFGGSYEQY
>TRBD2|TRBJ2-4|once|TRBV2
ASSEAGAGGLGLLNIQY
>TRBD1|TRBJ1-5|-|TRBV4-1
ASSHRQGMTQPQH
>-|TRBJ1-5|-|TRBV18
ASSPAGGNQPQH
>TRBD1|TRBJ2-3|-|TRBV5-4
ASTGTGGADTQY
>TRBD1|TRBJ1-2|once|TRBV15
ATSRVGQGAQNPGYT
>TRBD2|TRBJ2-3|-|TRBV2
ASALGGVDTQY
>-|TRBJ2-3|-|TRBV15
ATSRGLRSTDTQY
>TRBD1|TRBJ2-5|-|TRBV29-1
SVSPGGVETQY
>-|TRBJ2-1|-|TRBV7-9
ASSQGLWANNEQF
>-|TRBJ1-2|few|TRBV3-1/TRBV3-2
ASSQWEGWYGYT
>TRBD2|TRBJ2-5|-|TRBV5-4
ASSLEAGGLTETQY
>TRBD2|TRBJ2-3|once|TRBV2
ASTQLSGGTDTQY
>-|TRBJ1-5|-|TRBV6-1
ASSERFRAYSNQPQH
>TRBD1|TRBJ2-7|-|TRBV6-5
ASSYRQGVGYEQY